This T cell receptor (beta chain) comes out of a study of blood T cell repertoires in COVID-19 (dated by TCRdb to about 2020). Looking at the study overall: The collaborator samples originated in the United States, Italy and Spain and spanned the acute and convalescent phases of COVID-19. The material from the prospective study consisted of cDNA or gDNA derived from T cells, B-cell-depleted T cells, or PBMCs. Subjects who had been exposed to COVID-19, were actively infected with it, or had recovered from it provided the deeply sampled blood TCRbeta repertoires that made up the dataset. The repertoires were made available in a free public database intended to serve as a resource for research on the immune response to SARS-CoV-2. The samples were drawn from two sources: the first 160 participants of the ongoing ImmuneRACE study, and 950 to 1,500 subjects contributed by 6 global collaborators. A de-identified subject ID, COVID-19 status, age in years and sex were almost always included in the sample metadata. Where available, HLA class I and class II types were obtained from metadata supplied by the sample provider rather than from assay-based typing. What the research found in general, with its limitations: The quantity of clinical and demographic metadata differed by source and by participant and was supplied without curation.

TCRbeta CDR3 regions were amplified from genomic DNA by means of the immunoSEQ Assay, a bias-controlled multiplex PCR. The study's own analysis went as follows. The number of nucleated cells in each sample was estimated from the amplification of reference gene primers within the assay. To quantify the absolute abundance of each unique TCRbeta CDR3 rearrangement, sequence reads were collapsed and filtered. For each sample, productive Simpson clonality was calculated as the square root of Simpson's diversity index across productive rearrangements. The clones in this table, taken by TCRdb from immuneACCESS, are in-frame only. Not every clone is retained; where verified, under half of the shortfall comes from an unresolved V gene, and the cause of the rest is unknown. V and J calls and clone size are as listed in that table; D and trimming were resolved from the DNA. The sample contains roughly 88,000 clones, roughly 80% of them found a single time. The ten largest clones represent 15% to 17% of the sample.

CDR1 and CDR2 are read off the germline V gene (reference sequence) as SGHNT and YYREEE. The CDR3 numbers 15 residues from cysteine through phenylalanine. Solely the CDR3 DNA is kept, with 45 bases framed from the first base. V and J are trimmed by 4 bases and 7 bases, and the gene matches miss 8 bases of the junction. Each collaborating institution followed its own protocols to collect whole blood in K2EDTA tubes. For TCRbeta analysis, collaborators shipped samples in one of three forms: frozen whole blood, isolated PBMCs, or DNA extracted from either of those sample types. The table lists this clone with a few counts. Its antigen specificity is not known. No much larger clone exists at a distance of one base, and base qualities are not known.

Here the chain combines TRBV5-4 and TRBJ1-6; 7 bases in the junction line up with TRBD1. The receptor comes from a woman of 80 years or more with acute or convalescent COVID-19. Material: peripheral blood. The CDR3 corresponds to CASSRIGTENSPLHF. The nucleotides read TGTGCCAGCAGCCGAATCGGGACAGAGAATTCACCCCTCCACTTT.